The rows below give T cell receptor beta chains drawn from one sample of a study of blood T cell repertoires in COVID-19. The protocol was immunoSEQ multiplex PCR, while the TCRdb copy is restricted to in-frame clones and leaves out a portion. The sample has fewer than 350,000 clones, around 90% seen once. The sample consisted of PBMCs or T cells enriched from blood (not recorded which). The source of these receptors is a woman between 35 and 50 years old who had recovered from COVID-19. CDR3s include the opening cysteine and the closing phenylalanine or tryptophan. A D gene is named only where the DNA matches it firmly. Clone size, where shown, is once, few, many, or a class for clones that have expanded.

J gene,clone size,D gene,V gene,CDR3 protein,CDR3 DNA
TRBJ1-4,NA,NA,TRBV4-1,CASSQYPTNEKLFF,TGCGCCAGCAGCCAATATCCAACTAATGAAAAACTGTTTTTT
TRBJ1-5,NA,NA,TRBV7-2,CASSLSPNGPQHF,TGTGCCAGCAGCTTAAGCCCAAACGGGCCCCAGCATTTT
TRBJ1-2,NA,TRBD1,TRBV4-1,CASTFKTGGSYGYTF,TGCGCCAGCACCTTCAAGACAGGGGGCAGCTATGGCTACACCTTC
TRBJ2-7,NA,NA,TRBV12-3/TRBV12-4,CASSLRASYEQYF,TGTGCCAGCAGTTTACGAGCGTCCTACGAGCAGTACTTC
TRBJ1-2,NA,TRBD1,TRBV29-1,CSVEGTEDGYTF,TGCAGCGTTGAGGGGACAGAGGATGGCTACACCTTC
TRBJ1-1,NA,NA,TRBV9,CASSVDAGREAFF,TGTGCCAGCAGCGTAGATGCGGGCCGGGAAGCTTTCTTT
TRBJ1-3,NA,NA,TRBV27,CASAQGNSGNTIYF,TGTGCCAGCGCCCAGGGGAACTCTGGAAACACCATATATTTT
TRBJ2-1,NA,NA,TRBV3-1/TRBV3-2,CASSHEGVPEQFF,TGTGCCAGCAGCCACGAGGGTGTGCCTGAGCAGTTCTTC
TRBJ1-4,NA,NA,TRBV7-8,CASSLRPGYTATNEKLFF,TGTGCCAGCAGCCTACGGCCCGGGTATACTGCAACTAATGAAAAACTGTTTTTT
TRBJ1-1,NA,NA,TRBV7-9,CASSLRQTPGQAFF,TGTGCCAGCAGCTTAAGACAGACCCCTGGGCAAGCTTTCTTT
TRBJ2-7,once,NA,TRBV7-8,CASSSSSGHGFVGQYF,TGTGCCAGCAGCTCGAGTTCGGGACACGGTTTCGTTGGGCAGTACTTC
TRBJ1-1,NA,TRBD1,TRBV18,CASSPLDRAGTEAFF,TGTGCCAGCTCACCACTGGACAGGGCGGGCACTGAAGCTTTCTTT
TRBJ1-2,NA,TRBD1,TRBV28,CASSLMDRSYGYTF,TGTGCCAGCAGCCTCATGGACAGGTCTTATGGCTACACCTTC
TRBJ1-6,NA,NA,TRBV27,CASSYQGGNSPLHF,TGTGCCAGCAGTTATCAGGGAGGGAATTCACCCCTCCACTTT
TRBJ1-6,few,TRBD1,TRBV6-5,CASSYSQGANSPLHF,TGTGCCAGCAGTTACTCACAGGGGGCGAATTCACCCCTCCACTTT
TRBJ2-1,NA,NA,TRBV28,CASSQGYSYNEQFF,TGTGCCAGCAGTCAGGGATACTCCTACAATGAGCAGTTCTTC
TRBJ2-7,NA,NA,TRBV7-2,CASSSSPGTYEQYF,TGTGCCAGCAGCTCCTCCCCGGGAACCTACGAGCAGTACTTC
TRBJ2-3,NA,NA,TRBV20-1,CSARDMDRQYF,TGCAGCGCTAGGGATATGGACAGGCAGTATTTT
TRBJ2-1,NA,TRBD2,TRBV11-1,CASSLAGGGLNEQFF,TGTGCCAGCAGCTTGGCGGGAGGAGGGCTCAATGAGCAGTTCTTC
TRBJ2-7,NA,NA,TRBV6-5,CASSGRGHGSYEQYF,TGTGCCAGCAGCGGAAGGGGTCACGGCTCCTACGAGCAGTACTTC
TRBJ2-3,NA,NA,TRBV9,CASSPPGDTDTQYF,TGTGCCAGCAGCCCCCCGGGGGATACAGATACGCAGTATTTT
TRBJ1-2,NA,TRBD1,TRBV2,CASMGDRAGYTF,TGTGCCAGCATGGGGGACAGGGCCGGCTACACCTTC
TRBJ1-6,NA,NA,TRBV28,CASSGSHYNSPLHF,TGTGCCAGCAGTGGTAGTCACTATAATTCACCCCTCCACTTT
TRBJ1-5,NA,NA,TRBV5-5,CASSLVGGGWNQPQHF,TGTGCCAGCAGCTTGGTTGGGGGCGGTTGGAATCAGCCCCAGCATTTT
TRBJ2-3,NA,NA,TRBV7-2,CASSSGSSTDTQYF,TGTGCCAGCAGCTCCGGGTCTAGCACAGATACGCAGTATTTT
TRBJ1-2,once,NA,TRBV28,CASSWLGLGRNYGYTF,TGTGCCAGCAGTTGGTTGGGGTTGGGGAGGAACTATGGCTACACCTTC
TRBJ2-5,NA,TRBD2,TRBV5-1,CASSGGGLAPNQETQYF,TGCGCCAGCAGCGGGGGGGGACTAGCGCCCAACCAAGAGACCCAGTACTTC
TRBJ2-3,NA,NA,TRBV11-3,CASSKLTGTGADTQYF,TGTGCCAGCAGCAAACTGACAGGGACGGGGGCAGATACGCAGTATTTT
TRBJ2-1,NA,NA,TRBV7-2,CASSFGGLNEQFF,TGTGCCAGCAGCTTTGGCGGGTTAAATGAGCAGTTCTTC
TRBJ2-7,NA,TRBD2,TRBV29-1,CSVRLSGSSPADEQYF,TGCAGCGTCCGCCTTAGCGGGAGTTCACCCGCCGACGAGCAGTACTTC
TRBJ2-7,NA,TRBD2,TRBV18,CASSLGLAGLSRGEQYF,TGTGCCAGCTCACTGGGACTAGCGGGATTGAGTCGTGGAGAGCAGTACTTC
TRBJ2-1,NA,TRBD2,TRBV5-1,CASRLAGAEQFF,TGCGCCAGCAGACTAGCGGGCGCCGAGCAGTTCTTC
TRBJ2-2,NA,NA,TRBV7-8,CASSLRSAGFGTGELFF,TGTGCCAGCAGCTTAAGGTCGGCGGGATTCGGCACCGGGGAGCTGTTTTTT
TRBJ2-7,NA,NA,TRBV19,CASSGSRGKAYEQYF,TGTGCCAGTAGTGGGTCCCGGGGAAAAGCCTACGAGCAGTACTTC
TRBJ1-4,NA,NA,TRBV29-1,CSVRRGGRANEKLFF,TGCAGCGTTCGTAGGGGCGGGAGGGCTAATGAAAAACTGTTTTTT
TRBJ2-5,few,TRBD2,TRBV4-1,CASREIAGGPRETQYF,TGCGCCAGCAGAGAAATAGCGGGAGGGCCGAGAGAGACCCAGTACTTC
TRBJ2-7,once,TRBD1,TRBV6-2/TRBV6-3,CASSYSPTGGLLSGFSYEQYF,TGTGCCAGCAGTTACTCCCCAACAGGGGGGTTATTAAGCGGCTTCTCCTACGAGCAGTACTTC
TRBJ2-1,NA,NA,TRBV11-2,CASSTVYNEQFF,TGTGCCAGCAGCACTGTGTACAATGAGCAGTTCTTC
TRBJ2-1,once,TRBD2,TRBV12-3/TRBV12-4,CASSNIAGGEQFF,TGTGCCAGCAGTAATATAGCGGGAGGGGAGCAGTTCTTC
TRBJ2-7,NA,NA,TRBV11-2,CASSLINVVSYEQYF,TGTGCCAGCAGCTTAATCAATGTTGTTTCCTACGAGCAGTACTTC
TRBJ2-5,once,TRBD2,TRBV5-4,CASSLPSGRETQYF,TGTGCCAGCAGCTTGCCTAGCGGGAGGGAGACCCAGTACTTC
TRBJ1-4,NA,NA,TRBV2,CASSDWRAGEKLFF,TGTGCCAGCAGTGATTGGAGGGCGGGTGAAAAACTGTTTTTT
TRBJ1-4,NA,TRBD1,TRBV7-8,CASRRGTGQGINEKLFF,TGTGCCAGCAGACGGGGGACAGGGCAGGGCATTAATGAAAAACTGTTTTTT
TRBJ2-3,NA,NA,TRBV18,CASSARRTETDTQYF,TGTGCCAGCTCAGCCCGGAGGACAGAGACAGATACGCAGTATTTT
TRBJ2-3,NA,TRBD1,TRBV28,CASSLGTGKDTQYF,TGTGCCAGCAGCCTTGGGACAGGGAAAGATACGCAGTATTTT
TRBJ1-5,NA,TRBD1,TRBV19,CASRPGQGIPGNQPQHF,TGTGCCAGTCGACCGGGACAGGGAATACCCGGCAATCAGCCCCAGCATTTT
TRBJ2-5,NA,NA,TRBV19,CASSISSGMRETQYF,TGTGCCAGTAGTATATCGTCGGGAATGAGAGAGACCCAGTACTTC
TRBJ1-1,NA,NA,TRBV25-1,CASSAGTEAFF,TGTGCCAGCAGTGCCGGGACTGAAGCTTTCTTT
TRBJ2-7,NA,NA,TRBV30,CAAGTLVYEQYF,TGTGCCGCCGGGACTCTGGTTTACGAGCAGTACTTC
TRBJ2-7,NA,TRBD2,TRBV7-3,CASSLGGGSYEQYF,TGTGCCAGCAGCTTAGGCGGGGGGTCCTACGAGCAGTACTTC
TRBJ2-4,NA,NA,TRBV30,CAWSEFGEIKNIQYF,TGTGCCTGGAGCGAATTTGGAGAAATCAAAAACATTCAGTACTTC
TRBJ1-5,NA,NA,TRBV30,CAWSGGNQPQHF,TGTGCCTGGAGCGGGGGGAATCAGCCCCAGCATTTT
TRBJ1-1,NA,TRBD1,TRBV7-6,CASSLDRSEAFF,TGTGCCAGCAGTCTGGACAGGAGTGAAGCTTTCTTT
TRBJ2-3,NA,TRBD2,TRBV15,CATSRSRLAGVPDTQYF,TGTGCCACCAGCAGATCCCGACTAGCGGGAGTCCCAGATACGCAGTATTTT
TRBJ2-1,NA,TRBD2,TRBV5-6,CASSWSRTSGSGNEQFF,TGTGCCAGCAGCTGGAGCCGTACTAGCGGGAGTGGCAATGAGCAGTTCTTC